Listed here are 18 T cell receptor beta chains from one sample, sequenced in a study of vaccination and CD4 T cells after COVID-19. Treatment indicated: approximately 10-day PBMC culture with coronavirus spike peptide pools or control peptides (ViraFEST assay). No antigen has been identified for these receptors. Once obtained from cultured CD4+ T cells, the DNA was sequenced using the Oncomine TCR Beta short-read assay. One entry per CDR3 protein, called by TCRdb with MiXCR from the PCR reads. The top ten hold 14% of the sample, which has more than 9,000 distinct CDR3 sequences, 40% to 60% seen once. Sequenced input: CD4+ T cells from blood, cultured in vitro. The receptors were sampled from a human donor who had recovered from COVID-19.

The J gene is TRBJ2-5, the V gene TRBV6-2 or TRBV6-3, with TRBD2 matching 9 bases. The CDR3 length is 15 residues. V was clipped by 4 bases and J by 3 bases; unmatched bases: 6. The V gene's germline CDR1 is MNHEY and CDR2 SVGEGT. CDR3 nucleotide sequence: TGTGCCAGCAGTTTCTCGACTAGCGGTAAAGAGACCCAGTACTTC. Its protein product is CASSFSTSGKETQYF.

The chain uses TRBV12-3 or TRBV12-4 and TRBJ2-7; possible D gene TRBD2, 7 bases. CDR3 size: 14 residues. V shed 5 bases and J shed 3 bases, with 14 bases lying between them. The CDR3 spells CASSPTGGLYEQYF. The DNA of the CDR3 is TGTGCCAGCAGTCCCACGGGGGGCCTCTACGAGCAGTACTTC.

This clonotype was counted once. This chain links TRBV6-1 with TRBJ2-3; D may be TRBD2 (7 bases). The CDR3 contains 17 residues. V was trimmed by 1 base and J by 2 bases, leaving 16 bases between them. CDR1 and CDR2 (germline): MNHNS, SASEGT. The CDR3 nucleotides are TGTGCCAGCAGTGAAGTATGGGAGGGGGACTCCACAGATACGCAGTATTTT. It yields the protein CASSEVWEGDSTDTQYF.

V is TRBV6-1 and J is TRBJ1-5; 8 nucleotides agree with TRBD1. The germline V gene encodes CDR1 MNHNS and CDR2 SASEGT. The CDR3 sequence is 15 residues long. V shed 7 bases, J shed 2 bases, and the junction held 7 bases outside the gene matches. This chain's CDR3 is CASIAPGQGNQPQHF. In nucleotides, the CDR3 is TGTGCCAGCATCGCACCGGGACAGGGCAATCAGCCCCAGCATTTT.

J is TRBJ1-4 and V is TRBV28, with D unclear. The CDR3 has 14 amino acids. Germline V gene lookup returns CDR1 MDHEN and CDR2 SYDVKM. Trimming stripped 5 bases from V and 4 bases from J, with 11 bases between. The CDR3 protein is CASSPSLYNEKLFF. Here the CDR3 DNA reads TGTGCCAGCAGTCCCAGCCTCTATAATGAAAAACTGTTTTTT.

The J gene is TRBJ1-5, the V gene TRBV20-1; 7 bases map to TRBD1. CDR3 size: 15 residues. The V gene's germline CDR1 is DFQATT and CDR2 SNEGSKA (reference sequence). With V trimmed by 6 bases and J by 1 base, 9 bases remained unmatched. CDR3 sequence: CSALGQGVSNQPQHF. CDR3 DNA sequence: TGCAGTGCCTTAGGGCAGGGGGTGAGCAATCAGCCCCAGCATTTT.

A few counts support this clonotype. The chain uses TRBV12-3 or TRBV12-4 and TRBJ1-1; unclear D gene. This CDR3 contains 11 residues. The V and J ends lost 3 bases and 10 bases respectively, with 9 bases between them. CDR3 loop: CASSFRRGAFF. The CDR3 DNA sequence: TGTGCCAGCAGTTTTCGGCGGGGAGCTTTCTTT.

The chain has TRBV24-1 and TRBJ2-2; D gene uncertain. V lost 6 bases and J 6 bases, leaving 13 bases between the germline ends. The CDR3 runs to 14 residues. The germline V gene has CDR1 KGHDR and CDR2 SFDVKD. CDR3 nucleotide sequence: TGTGCCACCAGTAGTTTAGCTCCCGCCGGGGAGCTGTTTTTT. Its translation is CATSSLAPAGELFF.

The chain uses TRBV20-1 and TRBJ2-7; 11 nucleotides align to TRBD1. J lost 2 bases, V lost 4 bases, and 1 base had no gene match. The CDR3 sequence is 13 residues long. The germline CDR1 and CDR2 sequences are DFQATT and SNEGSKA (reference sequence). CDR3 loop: CSAKGQGAYEQYF. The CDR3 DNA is TGCAGTGCTAAGGGACAGGGGGCCTACGAGCAGTACTTC.

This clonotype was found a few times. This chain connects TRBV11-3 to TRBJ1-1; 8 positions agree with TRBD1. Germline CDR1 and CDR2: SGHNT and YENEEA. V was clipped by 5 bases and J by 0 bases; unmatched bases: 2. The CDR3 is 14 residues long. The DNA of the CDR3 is TGTGCCAGCAGCGGACAGGGCGTGAACACTGAAGCTTTCTTT. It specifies CASSGQGVNTEAFF.

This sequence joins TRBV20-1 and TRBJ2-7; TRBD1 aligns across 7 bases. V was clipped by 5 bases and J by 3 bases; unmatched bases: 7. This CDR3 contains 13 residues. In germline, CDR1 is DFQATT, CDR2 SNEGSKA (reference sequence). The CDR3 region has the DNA TGCAGTGCTCCCCCAGGGGGTGGCTACGAGCAGTACTTC. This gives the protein CSAPPGGGYEQYF.

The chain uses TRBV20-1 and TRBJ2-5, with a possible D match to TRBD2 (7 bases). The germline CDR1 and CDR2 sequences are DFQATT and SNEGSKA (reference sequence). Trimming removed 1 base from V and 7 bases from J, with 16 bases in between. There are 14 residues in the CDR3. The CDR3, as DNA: TGCAGTGCTAGAGGCCAGGCGGGGGCCCCGACCCAGTACTTC. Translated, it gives CSARGQAGAPTQYF.

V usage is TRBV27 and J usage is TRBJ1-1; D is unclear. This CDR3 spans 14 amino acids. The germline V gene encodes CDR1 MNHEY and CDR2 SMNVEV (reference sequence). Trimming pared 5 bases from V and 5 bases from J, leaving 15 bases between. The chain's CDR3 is CASSATITVTEAFF. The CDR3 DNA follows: TGTGCCAGCAGTGCTACCATCACAGTGACTGAAGCTTTCTTT.

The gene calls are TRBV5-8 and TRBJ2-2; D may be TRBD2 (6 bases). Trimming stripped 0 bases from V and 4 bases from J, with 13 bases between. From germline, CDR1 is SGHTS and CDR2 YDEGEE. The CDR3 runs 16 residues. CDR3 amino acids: CASSLATAGPTGELFF. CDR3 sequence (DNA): TGTGCCAGCAGCTTGGCCACGGCGGGACCCACCGGGGAGCTGTTTTTT.

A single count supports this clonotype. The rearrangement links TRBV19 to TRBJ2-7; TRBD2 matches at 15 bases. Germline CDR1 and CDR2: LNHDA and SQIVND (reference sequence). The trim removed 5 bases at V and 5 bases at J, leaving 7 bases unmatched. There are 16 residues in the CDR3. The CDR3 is CASSPQGLAGGDEQYF. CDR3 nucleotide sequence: TGTGCCAGTAGTCCCCAGGGACTAGCGGGAGGAGACGAGCAGTACTTC.

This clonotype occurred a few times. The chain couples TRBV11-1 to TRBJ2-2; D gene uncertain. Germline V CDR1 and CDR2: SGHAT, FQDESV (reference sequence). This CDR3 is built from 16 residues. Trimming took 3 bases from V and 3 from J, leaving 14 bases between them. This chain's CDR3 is CASSLMEGFDTGELFF. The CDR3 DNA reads TGTGCCAGCAGCTTGATGGAAGGGTTTGACACCGGGGAGCTGTTTTTT.

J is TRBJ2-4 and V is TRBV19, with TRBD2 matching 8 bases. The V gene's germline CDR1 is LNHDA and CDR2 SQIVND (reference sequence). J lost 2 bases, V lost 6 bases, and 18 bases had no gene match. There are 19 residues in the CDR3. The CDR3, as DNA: TGTGCCAGTAGCACCACAGTTAGCGGGGCTACGATTACCAAAAACATTCAGTACTTC. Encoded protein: CASSTTVSGATITKNIQYF. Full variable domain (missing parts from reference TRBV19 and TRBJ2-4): DGGITQSPKYLFRKEGQNVTLSCEQNLNHDAMYWYRQDPGQGLRLIYYSQIVNDFQKGDIAEGYSVSREKKESFPLTVTSAQKNPTAFYLCASSTTVSGATITKNIQYFGAGTRLSVL.

CDR3 protein: CASSIKGGRSNQPQHF. Written as DNA, the CDR3 is TGTGCCAGTAGTATTAAGGGGGGCAGGAGCAATCAGCCCCAGCATTTT. This sequence joins TRBV19 and TRBJ1-5, with D perhaps matching TRBD1 (6 bases). The V gene lost 3 bases and the J gene lost 1 base, with 13 bases spanning the gap. The CDR3 is 16 amino acids. Germline V gene lookup returns CDR1 LNHDA and CDR2 SQIVND (reference sequence).